The 29 T cell receptor beta chains listed next were all sequenced from one sample in a study of T cell responses to AZD1222 COVID-19 vaccine. Clones were read by immunoSEQ multiplex PCR, and TCRdb kept only the in-frame ones, dropping some. Among 120,000 to 150,000 clones, approximately 94% were seen once, and the ten largest hold about 2.1%. This material consisted of peripheral blood, taken on day 0 of AZD1222 vaccination. These receptors were taken from an adult in good health.

The chain is built from TRBV3-1 (or the pseudogene TRBV3-2) and TRBJ2-7; TRBD2 matches 11 bases. The germline gives CDR1 LGHDT, CDR2 YNNKEL (reference sequence). The CDR3 sequence is 16 residues long. Unmatched junction bases numbered 11, after V lost 5 bases and J lost 5 bases. The CDR3 reads CASSGTSGGPWDEQYF. DNA of the CDR3: TGTGCCAGCAGCGGCACTAGCGGGGGCCCCTGGGACGAGCAGTACTTC.

The chain carries TRBV2 and TRBJ1-1; 7 bases line up with TRBD1. J gave up 2 bases and V 6 bases, and 18 bases lay outside the gene matches. CDR3 size: 18 residues. CDR1 is SNHLY, CDR2 FYNNEI, per germline. CDR3 sequence reads: CASSSPFPDGTDNTEAFF. For the CDR3, the DNA is TGTGCCAGCAGCTCCCCGTTCCCCGACGGGACAGACAACACTGAAGCTTTCTTT.

The chain couples TRBV10-3 to TRBJ2-7; 8 nucleotides line up with TRBD1. The CDR3 consists of 13 residues. Germline CDR1 ENHRY, CDR2 SYGVKD. Losses at the gene ends were 6 bases for V and 6 bases for J; bases not matched to a gene: 7. The CDR3 DNA follows: TGTGCCATCAGGGAGACAGGGGTTGGCGAGCAGTACTTC. Protein product: CAIRETGVGEQYF.

This clone was seen a single time. V usage is TRBV5-4 and J usage is TRBJ2-7; D not resolved. The CDR3 is 15 amino acids. Germline values: CDR1 SGHNT, CDR2 YYREEE (reference sequence). Between the trimmed V and J ends, which lost 3 bases and 2 bases, there was a span of 15 bases. The CDR3 protein is CASSSASRRAYEQYF. In DNA, the CDR3 is TGTGCCAGCAGCTCCGCCTCCCGAAGGGCCTACGAGCAGTACTTC.

This chain connects TRBV15 to TRBJ1-1; TRBD1 might be the D (5 bases). Germline V gives CDR1 LNHNV, CDR2 YYDKDF (reference sequence). The germline V and J ends were trimmed by 7 bases and 2 bases, with 17 bases remaining between them. This CDR3 contains 15 residues. CDR3 region: CATNPGTVTNTEAFF. In DNA, the CDR3 is TGTGCCACCAACCCAGGGACGGTCACCAACACTGAAGCTTTCTTT. The full variable domain, in which reference TRBV15 and TRBJ1-1 provide the parts outside the CDR3, is DAMVIQNPRYQVTQFGKPVTLSCSQTLNHNVMYWYQQKSSQAPKLLFHYYDKDFNNEADTPDNFQSRRPNTSFCFLDIRSPGLGDTAMYLCATNPGTVTNTEAFFGQGTRLTVV.

This rearrangement joins TRBV9 to TRBJ2-5, with TRBD2 identical over 7 bases. The CDR3 covers 14 residues. Germline loops: CDR1 SGDLS, CDR2 YYNGEE. J was trimmed by 2 bases and V by 3 bases; bases with no gene match: 4. The CDR3 region is CASSAYGGQETQYF. The CDR3 coding sequence is TGTGCCAGCAGCGCGTACGGGGGGCAAGAGACCCAGTACTTC.

The chain has TRBV12-3 or TRBV12-4 and TRBJ1-2; the D gene is possibly TRBD1 (6 bases). The length of the CDR3 is 11 residues. The V gene lost 3 bases and the J gene lost 14 bases, with 13 bases spanning the gap. CDR3 nucleotides: TGTGCCAGCAGTTTGGCTACAGGGTGTACCTTC. Encoded protein: CASSLATGCTF.

V usage is TRBV20-1 and J usage is TRBJ2-5; D gene uncertain. This CDR3 has 11 residues. CDR1 is DFQATT, CDR2 SNEGSKA, per germline (reference sequence). The chain's CDR3 is CSLAPGETQYF. The DNA of the CDR3 is TGCAGCTTAGCCCCTGGAGAGACCCAGTACTTC.

In its sample, this clone was seen once. This chain joins TRBV4-1 and TRBJ2-3; D possibly matches TRBD1 or TRBD2 (6 bases each). The CDR3 loop spans 16 amino acids. The V and J ends lost 4 bases and 0 bases respectively, with 14 bases between them. CDR1 is MGHRA and CDR2 is YSYEKL in the germline V gene. CDR3 nucleotides: TGCGCCAGCAGCCGATTTACGGGGGCTAGCACAGATACGCAGTATTTT. Residues: CASSRFTGASTDTQYF.

V and J are TRBV12-1 and TRBJ1-3; TRBD1 is the table's D call and was not checked against the DNA. TRBV12-1 is a known pseudogene. This CDR3 is built from 15 residues. The CDR3 nucleotides read TGTGCCAGCAGCTTTGGGGCGCCCATACGTTGCACCATATATTTT. This gives the protein CASSFGAPIRCTIYF.

The chain is built from TRBV5-4 and TRBJ2-2, with D possibly TRBD2 on 5 matching bases. This CDR3 has 15 amino acids. The germline CDR1 and CDR2 sequences are SGHNT and YYREEE (reference sequence). V was trimmed by 4 bases and J by 5 bases, leaving 15 bases between them. The CDR3 DNA is TGTGCCAGCAGCCGTGTCGAGGGCCGGACCGGGGAGCTGTTTTTT. It yields the protein CASSRVEGRTGELFF.

The chain employs TRBV7-9 and TRBJ1-5; unclear D gene. V shed 1 base and J shed 5 bases, with 9 bases lying between them. CDR3 size: 14 residues. Per the germline V gene, CDR1 is SEHNR and CDR2 is FQNEAQ (reference sequence). The CDR3 DNA reads as TGTGCCAGCAGCTTAGTTGGGGATTATCAGCCCCAGCATTTT. Protein product: CASSLVGDYQPQHF.

This clone occurred once. The genes are TRBV7-2 and TRBJ1-1; D uncertain. CDR1 SGHTA and CDR2 FQGNSA come from the germline V gene. V gave up 1 base and J gave up 1 base, with 10 bases separating them. CDR3 size: 15 residues. The CDR3 DNA sequence: TGTGCCAGCAGCTTAGTGCACAGCCAGAACACTGAAGCTTTCTTT. Amino acids: CASSLVHSQNTEAFF.

This chain uses TRBV11-2 with TRBJ1-5; D not resolved. Germline V gene sequence: CDR1 SGHAT, CDR2 FQNNGV. The CDR3 is made up of 15 amino acids. V was pared by 0 bases and J by 0 bases, with 6 bases between. CDR3 region: CASSLDVDSNQPQHF. DNA of the CDR3: TGTGCCAGCAGCTTAGATGTGGATAGCAATCAGCCCCAGCATTTT.

This CDR3 is CASSEVPDEQFF. The CDR3 DNA reads as TGTGCCAGCAGTGAAGTCCCGGATGAGCAGTTCTTC. The chain has TRBV6-1 and TRBJ2-1; D not certain. Germline CDR1 and CDR2: MNHNS and SASEGT. The CDR3 has 12 residues. Between the trimmed V and J ends, which lost 1 base and 8 bases, there was a span of 6 bases.

This chain links TRBV6-5 with TRBJ1-2; D may be TRBD1 (5 bases). The germline V gene has CDR1 MNHEY and CDR2 SVGAGI. V shed 7 bases and J shed 2 bases, with 11 bases lying between them. The CDR3 covers 13 residues. The CDR3 region has the DNA TGTGCCAGCACCCGGGGGGGGAACTATGGCTACACCTTC. Amino acid sequence: CASTRGGNYGYTF.

The V call is TRBV18, the J call TRBJ2-1; possibly TRBD1 or TRBD2 for D (6 bases each). Looked up from germline, CDR1 is KGHSH and CDR2 is LQKENI. This CDR3 contains 15 residues. V shed 4 bases and J shed 6 bases, with 16 bases lying between them. The CDR3: CASSLPGGTRNEQFF. The CDR3 bases are TGTGCCAGCTCACTCCCCGGGGGCACTCGCAATGAGCAGTTCTTC.

This chain joins TRBV5-1 and TRBJ2-1, with 10 bases fitting TRBD2. V was pared by 0 bases and J by 7 bases, with 7 bases of the junction left unmatched. Germline V gene lookup returns CDR1 SGHRS and CDR2 YFSETQ. The CDR3 runs to 16 residues. CDR3 nucleotide sequence: TGCGCCAGCAGCTTGGGAGCTAGCGGGGGTGGGAATGAGCAGTTCTTC. Translated, it gives CASSLGASGGGNEQFF.

The V gene is TRBV18, the J gene TRBJ2-4; no clear D. Trimming removed 3 bases at V and 0 bases at J, with 9 bases between. The CDR3 runs 15 residues. CDR1 and CDR2 from the germline V gene are KGHSH and LQKENI. In DNA, the CDR3 is TGTGCCAGCTCACCGGGGAATTTAGCCAAAAACATTCAGTACTTC. This codes for CASSPGNLAKNIQYF.

This clone showed up just once. This chain joins TRBV29-1 and TRBJ2-5; no reliable D call. This CDR3 has 13 residues. The V end was cut by 4 bases, the J end by 5 bases, with 14 bases between. Germline CDR1 is SQVTM and CDR2 is ANQGSEA. The CDR3 loop is CSVGRRLTETQYF. The DNA for the CDR3 is TGCAGCGTTGGCCGTCGTCTTACGGAGACCCAGTACTTC.

V and J are TRBV18 and TRBJ1-2; tentatively, D is TRBD1 (5 bases). This CDR3 is built from 13 residues. The ends were cut back, 2 bases at V and 6 bases at J, with 10 bases in the middle. CDR1 is KGHSH and CDR2 is LQKENI in the germline V gene. CDR3 DNA: TGTGCCAGCTCACCAGGGGCGTTCGATGGCTACACCTTC. Its translation is CASSPGAFDGYTF. Variable domain in full (rest from reference TRBV18 and TRBJ1-2): NAGVMQNPRHLVRRRGQEARLRCSPMKGHSHVYWYRQLPEEGLKFMVYLQKENIIDESGMPKERFSAEFPKEGPSILRIQQVVRGDSAAYFCASSPGAFDGYTFGSGTRLTVV.

This chain links TRBV6-5 with TRBJ1-1; D unclear. Germline V lookup: CDR1 MNHEY, CDR2 SVGAGI. The CDR3 contains 15 residues. V shed 5 bases and J shed 0 bases, with 13 bases lying between them. Written as DNA, the CDR3 is TGTGCCAGCAGTCAGACGGGAGGGCTGAACACTGAAGCTTTCTTT. Residues: CASSQTGGLNTEAFF.

The rearrangement uses TRBV7-9 and TRBJ2-1, with TRBD1 as a possible D gene (6 bases). Trimming took off 6 bases at V and 6 bases at J, with 18 bases between the two ends. The CDR3 runs 15 residues. Germline values: CDR1 SEHNR, CDR2 FQNEAQ (reference sequence). The CDR3 reads CASSHRDGQPNEQFF. CDR3 coding DNA: TGTGCCAGCAGTCACCGGGACGGACAGCCCAATGAGCAGTTCTTC.

The chain recombines TRBV27 with TRBJ1-5; 9 bases line up with TRBD1. V gave up 5 bases and J gave up 6 bases; unmatched junction bases: 5. The germline V gene has CDR1 MNHEY and CDR2 SMNVEV (reference sequence). The CDR3 has 14 amino acids. The CDR3 region is CASSPGQGGQPQHF. The DNA of the CDR3 is TGTGCCAGCAGTCCGGGACAGGGAGGTCAGCCCCAGCATTTT.

This clone was recorded once. The J gene is TRBJ2-3, the V gene TRBV7-9; D is ambiguous. The CDR3 runs 13 residues. V lost 4 bases and J lost 6, with 11 bases in between. In germline, CDR1 is SEHNR, CDR2 FQNEAQ (reference sequence). This chain's CDR3 is CASSSGVWDTQYF. The CDR3 DNA follows: TGTGCCAGCAGCTCTGGGGTGTGGGATACGCAGTATTTT.

Comments on this clone: Other DNA sequences from this sample encode an identical CDR3 as well. The V call is TRBV9, the J call TRBJ2-3; 10 nucleotides line up with TRBD2. V was pared by 0 bases and J by 4 bases, with 2 bases of the junction left unmatched. This CDR3 contains 15 residues. Germline-derived CDR1 and CDR2 are SGDLS and YYNGEE. In nucleotides, the CDR3 is TGTGCCAGCAGCGTAGCTAGCGGGAGCGCAGATACGCAGTATTTT. Encoded protein: CASSVASGSADTQYF.

The chain is built from TRBV30 and TRBJ1-4; no clear D gene. V lost 4 bases and J 3 bases, leaving 15 bases between the germline ends. The CDR3 runs to 15 residues. Germline V gene data show CDR1 as GTSNPN and CDR2 as SVGIG (reference sequence). The CDR3 DNA is TGTGCCTGGAAATACAAGGGCGGGCCTAATGAAAAACTGTTTTTT. It yields the protein CAWKYKGGPNEKLFF. Variable domain in full (rest from reference TRBV30 and TRBJ1-4): SQTIHQWPATLVQPVGSPLSLECTVEGTSNPNLYWYRQAAGRGLQLLFYSVGIGQISSEVPQNLSASRPQDRQFILSSKKLLLSDSGFYLCAWKYKGGPNEKLFFGSGTQLSVL.

This clone was recorded only once. The chain carries TRBV6-5 and TRBJ1-2, with D possibly TRBD1 on 6 matching bases. Trimming took 6 bases from V and 3 from J, leaving 17 bases between them. Germline-derived CDR1 and CDR2 are MNHEY and SVGAGI. This CDR3 is built from 15 residues. CDR3 nucleotides: TGTGCCAGCAGCCTAACAGGGAATAATGACTATGGCTACACCTTC. Encoded protein: CASSLTGNNDYGYTF.

In its sample, this clone was seen once. This rearrangement joins TRBV5-1 to TRBJ2-3, with 7 bases aligning to TRBD2. The J segment lost 2 bases and the V segment lost 4 bases, leaving 7 bases of the junction unmatched. Germline CDR1 reads SGHRS; CDR2 reads YFSETQ. The CDR3 has 15 residues. The CDR3 loop is CASSLLAEPTDTQYF. The CDR3 DNA sequence: TGCGCCAGCAGCCTCCTAGCGGAGCCCACAGATACGCAGTATTTT.